This entry features one T cell receptor (beta chain) sequence. Its antigen is currently not known. Qualities for individual bases were not recorded, and no much larger clone is one base off. This specimen comes from a study of chemoradiotherapy in HPV16-positive cancers (dated by TCRdb to between 2021 and 2022). Looking at the study overall: Candidate HPV-specific T-cell clones and common TCR motifs were defined by functional T-cell assays performed on cells from two HPV16-positive patients. Whether T-cell immunity against the HPV oncoproteins E6 and E7 changes during chemoradiotherapy and whether survival is affected by this immunity were examined in the study. The candidate HPV-specific TCRs and motifs were then tracked in TCR repertoires from roughly 86 patients with HPV-related cancers. Findings and caveats that apply to the study as a whole: Only a couple of HPV16-positive patients were used to derive the functional definition of HPV-specific T cells, and the survival association was reported for HPV16-positive patients. Expansion of candidate HPV-specific clones and E7-related TCR motifs was observed in the tumor microenvironment during treatment, whereas no such expansion was observed for non-HPV-specific T cells. In HPV16-positive patients, expansion of HPV-responsive T cells during chemoradiotherapy was associated with improved recurrence-free survival.

Repertoires were sampled repeatedly over the course of chemoradiotherapy, so clonal expansion could be followed in the tumor microenvironment. The CDR3 spans 12 residues, from the cysteine through the phenylalanine. The kept DNA is CDR3 alone, 36 bases in frame from the first base. Per the germline V gene, SQVTM is the CDR1 and ANQGSEA is the CDR2. V is pared back by 4 bases and J by 0 bases, with 5 bases lying between the germline termini. Preparation of the library involved the immunoSEQ multiplex PCR assay. Here the immuneACCESS table is served through TCRdb, limited to in-frame sequences with V and J called. Missing clones are a known gap in these copies; in checked studies unresolved V genes cover under half, and the rest lacks a known reason. The sample records approximately 17,000 clones, about 90% of which are singletons. Less than 2.5% of the sample is taken by the ten largest.

The origin of this receptor is a human donor with HPV-associated anogenital cancer. The material was blood, obtained from a patient who underwent chemoradiotherapy. The chain is made from TRBV29-1 and TRBJ2-3; confidence is insufficient to name the D gene. This receptor has the CDR3 CSVGPSTDTQYF. DNA sequence: TGCAGCGTTGGACCTAGCACAGATACGCAGTATTTT.